One sample yielded the 15 T cell receptor beta chains listed below, sequenced in a study of T-cell memory formation after mild COVID-19. TCRdb re-derived calls from the 5' RACE reads in MiXCR, one entry per CDR3 protein. Of 250,000 to 300,000 distinct CDR3 sequences listed, about a sixth are singletons. Sequencing was carried out using PBMCs or a T cell subset sorted from them (not recorded which). These receptors were obtained from a young man who had mild COVID-19 (a few samples of this study predate the infection). Cell type and time point are not known.

This clonotype was found a few times. The chain combines TRBV20-1 with TRBJ2-5; D uncertain. The CDR3 covers 12 residues. V was pared by 6 bases and J by 4 bases, with 12 bases between. Germline lookup yields CDR1 DFQATT and CDR2 SNEGSKA (reference sequence). The CDR3 loop is CSAVPGRETQYF. In DNA form, the CDR3 reads TGCAGTGCAGTTCCGGGCCGAGAGACCCAGTACTTC.

The chain uses TRBV9 and TRBJ2-2; D gene ambiguous. This CDR3 region has 13 residues. Between the trimmed V and J ends, which lost 4 bases and 7 bases, there was a span of 11 bases. CDR1 and CDR2 from the germline V gene are SGDLS and YYNGEE. Here the CDR3 reads CASSFRGDGELFF. The DNA of the CDR3 is TGTGCCAGCAGCTTCCGTGGCGACGGGGAGCTGTTTTTT.

The chain carries TRBV29-1 and TRBJ1-1, with TRBD1 as a possible D gene (5 bases). V was cut by 6 bases and J by 0 bases, with 11 bases left in between. This CDR3 contains 13 residues. Germline values: CDR1 SQVTM, CDR2 ANQGSEA. The chain's CDR3 is CSVKGRVNTEAFF. In nucleotides, the CDR3 is TGCAGCGTCAAGGGGCGCGTGAACACTGAAGCTTTCTTT.

The rearrangement links TRBV9 to TRBJ2-7; D gene uncertain. The germline V and J ends were trimmed by 3 bases and 0 bases, with 13 bases remaining between them. The CDR3 length is 15 residues. Germline V gene lookup returns CDR1 SGDLS and CDR2 YYNGEE. The CDR3 reads CASSASVSSSYEQYF. The CDR3 region has the DNA TGTGCCAGCAGCGCCTCAGTTTCAAGCTCCTACGAGCAGTACTTC.

The chain joins TRBV9 to TRBJ2-7, with 7 bases that match TRBD1. The CDR3 extends over 15 amino acids. J was trimmed by 3 bases and V by 0 bases; bases with no gene match: 6. Germline V gene data show CDR1 as SGDLS and CDR2 as YYNGEE. The CDR3 is CASSVGRTGRYEQYF. CDR3 nucleotide sequence: TGTGCCAGCAGCGTAGGGAGGACAGGACGCTACGAGCAGTACTTC.

This clonotype was recorded a few times. This chain connects TRBV6-6 to TRBJ2-3, with 9 positions matching TRBD1. Germline-derived CDR1 and CDR2 are MNHNY and SVGAGI (reference sequence). There are 14 residues in the CDR3. V lost 7 bases and J lost 6; bases outside the gene matches: 8. CDR3 sequence (DNA): TGTGCCAGCACAGGAGGACAGGGGTCCGATACGCAGTATTTT. Its protein is CASTGGQGSDTQYF.

This chain connects TRBV7-2 to TRBJ2-1; D is ambiguous. The V gene lost 2 bases and the J gene lost 0 bases, with 11 bases spanning the gap. CDR1 is SGHTA and CDR2 is FQGNSA in the germline V gene. The CDR3 consists of 16 residues. The CDR3 region is CASSLFPLSSYNEQFF. The CDR3 DNA reads TGTGCCAGCAGCTTATTCCCGCTGAGCTCCTACAATGAGCAGTTCTTC. The whole variable domain, remainder taken from reference TRBV7-2 and TRBJ2-1, is GAGVSQSPSNKVTEKGKDVELRCDPISGHTALYWYRQSLGQGLEFLIYFQGNSAPDKSGLPSDRFSAERTGGSVSTLTIQRTQQEDSAVYLCASSLFPLSSYNEQFFGPGTRLTVL.

This clonotype was seen only a few times. The CDR3 is CASSLSTATSGNTIYF. The CDR3 coding sequence is TGTGCCAGCAGCTTATCGACCGCTACCTCTGGAAACACCATATATTTT. This chain connects TRBV7-8 to TRBJ1-3; D call uncertain. V lost 2 bases, J lost 0 bases, and 11 bases lay in between. Germline values: CDR1 SGHVS, CDR2 FQNEAQ. The CDR3 is 16 amino acids.

This clonotype was detected only a few times. The rearrangement links TRBV6-5 to TRBJ2-1; possible D gene TRBD1, 6 bases. The V end lost 5 bases, the J end lost 0 bases, and 14 bases lay between the germline ends. Germline CDR1 is MNHEY and CDR2 is SVGAGI. This CDR3 comprises 16 residues. The CDR3 spells CASSPWGTSSYNEQFF. The CDR3, as DNA: TGTGCCAGCAGTCCTTGGGGGACAAGCTCCTACAATGAGCAGTTCTTC.

J is TRBJ2-3 and V is TRBV20-1; 8 bases map to TRBD2. This CDR3 comprises 16 residues. The ends lost 5 bases at V and 2 bases at J; junction bases unmatched: 12. Germline-derived CDR1 and CDR2 are DFQATT and SNEGSKA (reference sequence). CDR3 residues: CSAYWERGTITDTQYF. CDR3 DNA: TGCAGTGCTTACTGGGAGCGGGGGACGATCACAGATACGCAGTATTTT.

V gene TRBV7-9 combines with J gene TRBJ1-2; no firm D call. V was cut by 5 bases and J by 2 bases, with 15 bases left in between. Germline values: CDR1 SEHNR, CDR2 FQNEAQ (reference sequence). This CDR3 is built from 15 residues. CDR3: CASSATTRANYGYTF. CDR3 DNA sequence: TGTGCCAGCAGCGCCACGACAAGGGCGAACTATGGCTACACCTTC.

The J gene is TRBJ2-5, the V gene TRBV6-2 or TRBV6-3; no firm D call. This CDR3 has 13 residues. Looked up from germline, CDR1 is MNHEY and CDR2 is SVGEGT. V lost 2 bases to trimming and J lost 7 bases, with 11 bases between them. In DNA, the CDR3 is TGTGCCAGCAGTTACGGCCCCGCCGGGACCCAGTACTTC. It translates to CASSYGPAGTQYF.

This clonotype was picked up a small number of times. The chain joins TRBV5-1 to TRBJ2-4, with D unresolved. Germline assignment: CDR1 SGHRS and CDR2 YFSETQ. The CDR3 is 14 amino acids. Trimming stripped 0 bases from V and 6 bases from J, with 10 bases between. The CDR3 nucleotides are TGCGCCAGCAGCTTGGCCACGGCTTCAAACATTCAGTACTTC. It yields the protein CASSLATASNIQYF.

J is TRBJ2-1 and V is TRBV29-1, with D tentatively TRBD1 (5 bases). The germline CDR1 and CDR2 sequences are SQVTM and ANQGSEA. This CDR3 comprises 11 residues. V shed 5 bases and J shed 9 bases, with 11 bases lying between them. The CDR3 reads CSVYQGPEQFF. As DNA, the CDR3 is TGCAGCGTTTATCAGGGCCCTGAGCAGTTCTTC.

V is TRBV2 and J is TRBJ2-7, with D maybe TRBD1 (6 bases). CDR1 is SNHLY and CDR2 is FYNNEI in the germline V gene. This CDR3 region has 11 residues. V dropped 11 bases and J dropped 4 bases, with 12 bases sitting between them. DNA for the CDR3: TGTGCCTGCGGACAGAGGTACGAGCAGTACGTC. Protein product: CACGQRYEQYV.